The 9 T cell receptor beta chains listed next were all sequenced from one sample in a study of graft-versus-host responses after intestinal transplantation. Antigens of these TCRs are unknown. Method: immunoSEQ multiplex PCR; TCRdb's copy keeps in-frame clones and lacks some. In the table there are 85,000 to 130,000 clones, less than 90% of which are singletons. The material was unstimulated CD4+ T cells sorted from spleen or lymph node cells, obtained before intestinal transplant. The receptor set was obtained from a human donor who received an intestinal transplant.

The rearrangement joins TRBV6-1 to TRBJ1-4; D gene ambiguous. CDR3 length equals 14 residues. V was shortened by 4 bases and J by 4 bases, with 10 bases between the two germline ends. Germline CDR1 is MNHNS and CDR2 is SASEGT. The CDR3 DNA follows: TGTGCCAGCAGTGGGCTACAGTTTAATGAAAAACTGTTTTTT. Residues: CASSGLQFNEKLFF.

This rearrangement joins TRBV7-3 to TRBJ2-4, with 8 nucleotides matching TRBD1. The CDR3 contains 16 residues. In germline, CDR1 is SGHTA, CDR2 FQGTGA. V was pared by 5 bases and J by 1 base, with 7 bases of the junction left unmatched. The DNA of the CDR3 is TGTGCCAGCAGCGCGCAGGGGGCCGAGGCCAAAAACATTCAGTACTTC. As protein: CASSAQGAEAKNIQYF.

J is TRBJ2-3 and V is TRBV5-1; D not resolved. This CDR3 has 11 amino acids. Germline values: CDR1 SGHRS, CDR2 YFSETQ. Trimming took off 4 bases at V and 5 bases at J, with 5 bases between the two ends. CDR3 amino acids: CASSGIDTQYF. CDR3 bases: TGCGCCAGCAGCGGGATAGATACGCAGTATTTT.

The J gene is TRBJ1-6, the V gene TRBV6-5; no clear D. The V gene lost 0 bases and the J gene lost 0 bases, with 3 bases spanning the gap. Germline CDR1 is MNHEY and CDR2 is SVGAGI. The CDR3 totals 15 residues. CDR3 sequence: CASSYSNSYNSPLHF. CDR3 nucleotides: TGTGCCAGCAGTTACTCCAACTCCTATAATTCACCCCTCCACTTT.

The chain has TRBV12-5 and TRBJ2-5; 9 nucleotides line up with TRBD2. The CDR3 is 17 residues long. Germline lookup yields CDR1 LGHNT and CDR2 FRNRAP. The J segment lost 4 bases and the V segment lost 5 bases, leaving 14 bases of the junction unmatched. The CDR3 bases are TGTGCTAGTGGTCCTCCCCGGGGGCTAGCGGGGTCAGAGACCCAGTACTTC. It codes for CASGPPRGLAGSETQYF.

The rearrangement uses TRBV4-1 and TRBJ1-2; possibly TRBD1 for D (5 bases). The CDR3 sequence is 14 residues long. Trimming cost V 1 base and J 3 bases, with 9 bases left between them. Looked up from germline, CDR1 is MGHRA and CDR2 is YSYEKL. CDR3 residues: CASSQGGLYYGYTF. The CDR3 coding sequence is TGCGCCAGCAGCCAAGGGGGGTTATACTATGGCTACACCTTC.

The chain combines TRBV5-6 with TRBJ1-2; TRBD1 matches 10 bases. The CDR3 is 13 residues long. Germline assignment: CDR1 SGHDT and CDR2 YYEEEE. V shed 3 bases, J shed 4 bases, and the junction held 0 bases outside the gene matches. The CDR3 loop reads CASSWTGGYGYTF. CDR3 DNA: TGTGCCAGCAGCTGGACAGGGGGCTATGGCTACACCTTC.

The chain has TRBV2 and TRBJ2-7, with 8 bases that match TRBD2. V trimming: 5 bases; J trimming: 1 base; junction bases outside the gene matches: 7. The CDR3 is 15 amino acids. Germline CDR1 and CDR2: SNHLY and FYNNEI. CDR3 region: CASSKGQRESYEQYF. The CDR3, as DNA: TGTGCCAGCAGTAAAGGACAGCGGGAGTCCTACGAGCAGTACTTC.

The rearrangement uses TRBV6-6 and TRBJ2-7; D is possibly TRBD1 (5 bases). V shed 0 bases and J shed 2 bases, with 5 bases lying between them. CDR3 length: 13 residues. Germline V gene sequence: CDR1 MNHNY, CDR2 SVGAGI (reference sequence). DNA for the CDR3: TGTGCCAGCAGTTACTCACAGGCCTACGAGCAGTACTTC. Its protein is CASSYSQAYEQYF.